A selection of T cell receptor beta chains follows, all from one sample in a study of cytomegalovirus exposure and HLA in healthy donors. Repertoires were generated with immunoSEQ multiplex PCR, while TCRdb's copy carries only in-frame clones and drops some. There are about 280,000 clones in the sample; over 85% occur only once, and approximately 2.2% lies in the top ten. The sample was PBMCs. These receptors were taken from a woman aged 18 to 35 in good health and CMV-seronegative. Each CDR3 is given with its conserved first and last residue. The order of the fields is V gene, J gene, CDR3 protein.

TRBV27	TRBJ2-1	CASGYGGLQFF
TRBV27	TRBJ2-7	CASSSLTGPDEQYF
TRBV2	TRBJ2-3	CASRRDRGNTDTQYF
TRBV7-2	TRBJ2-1	CASSTHSSYNEQFF
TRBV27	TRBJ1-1	CASSYRTGNTEAFF
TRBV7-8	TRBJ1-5	CASSVRDRGNQPQHF
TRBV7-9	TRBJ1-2	CASSTPTGTYGYTF
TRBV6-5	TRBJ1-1	CASSYDIKNTEAFF
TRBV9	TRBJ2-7	CASSARGTGAGNEQYF
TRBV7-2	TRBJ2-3	CASRSGTTDTQYF
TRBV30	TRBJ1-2	CAWSDGTGGVGYTF
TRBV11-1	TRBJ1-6	CASRLVGGNSPLHF
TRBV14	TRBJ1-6	CASSLRQGRALHF
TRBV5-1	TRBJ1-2	CASSPGGQARANYGYTF
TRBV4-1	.	CASSRGTGVEQYF
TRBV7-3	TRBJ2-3	CASSFTAITDTQYF
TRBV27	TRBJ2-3	CATSPAGMGDTQYF
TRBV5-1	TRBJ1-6	CASSLEHPYNSPLHF
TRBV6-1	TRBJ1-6	CASSEPYSPLHF
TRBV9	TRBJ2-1	CASSSEREGLDEQFF
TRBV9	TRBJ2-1	CASSFRSGGALDEQFF
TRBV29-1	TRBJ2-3	CSVVYGTGWEYTDTQYF
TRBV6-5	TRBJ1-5	CASSYSSTPRGPQHF
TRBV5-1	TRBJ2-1	CASSLLGDINEQFF
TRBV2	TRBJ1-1	CASSGSGVNTEAFF
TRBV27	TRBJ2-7	CASSLIGFPYEQYF
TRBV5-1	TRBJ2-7	CASSFGTGAYEQYF
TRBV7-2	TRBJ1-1	CASSLRQGNTEAFF
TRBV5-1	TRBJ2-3	CASSLGGRTITDTQYF
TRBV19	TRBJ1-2	CASSDTRTGSYGYTF
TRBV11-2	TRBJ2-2	CASSLGGGQLFF
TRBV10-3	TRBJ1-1	CAARTGVTEAFF
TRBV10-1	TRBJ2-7	CATSEGGRYEQYF
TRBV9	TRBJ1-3	CASSVDNGNTIYF
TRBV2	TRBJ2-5	CASSEEVLAGGETQYF
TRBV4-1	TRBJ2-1	CASSRGPTSGSYNEQFF
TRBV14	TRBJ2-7	CASSLGGTYEQYF
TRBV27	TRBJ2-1	CASSSLTSGGPYNEQFF
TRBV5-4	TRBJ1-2	CASSFQGLGYTF
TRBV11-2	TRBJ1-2	CASSSTDFYGYTF
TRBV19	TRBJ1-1	CASRVRGGFESEAFF
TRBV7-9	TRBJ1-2	CSSSSTGERDGYTF
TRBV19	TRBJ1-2	CASSITGGVGYTF
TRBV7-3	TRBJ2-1	CASSPLGGGHEQFF
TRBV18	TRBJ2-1	CASSPLDRGPEQFF
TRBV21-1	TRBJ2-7	CASSSWHRDSYEQYF
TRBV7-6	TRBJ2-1	CASSLALQIYNEQFF
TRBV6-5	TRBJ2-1	CASSYLQGAHEQFF
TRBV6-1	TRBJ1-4	CASSPQGKLFF
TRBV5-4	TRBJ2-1	CASGRGYNEQFF
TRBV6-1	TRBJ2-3	CATHLRDSRTDTQYF
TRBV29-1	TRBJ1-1	CSAEGQSGTEAFF
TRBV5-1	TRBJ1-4	CASSLASGSNEKLFF
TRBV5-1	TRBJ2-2	CASSLGSSNTGELFF
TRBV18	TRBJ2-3	CASSPPHTRGADTQYF
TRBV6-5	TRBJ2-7	CASRQVGGRSYEQYF
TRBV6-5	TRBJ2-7	CASSSPGQGTYEQYF
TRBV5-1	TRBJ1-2	CASYIGVGPNYGYTF